This T cell receptor beta chain emerged from a study of neoadjuvant anti-PD-1 for oral cavity cancer. Study-wide context: Before surgery, most patients got three to four biweekly 3 mg/kg nivolumab doses.

Profiled with immunoSEQ multiplex PCR; TCRdb holds only in-frame clones, not every one. The repertoire holds roughly 7,000 clones, with 50% to 75% as singletons. The CDR3 sequence is 14 residues long. Germline lookup yields CDR1 SGHTA and CDR2 FQGTGA. The germline V and J ends were trimmed by 2 bases and 9 bases, with 14 bases remaining between them. Patients had HPV-negative, locally advanced oral cavity squamous cell carcinoma. The chain carries TRBV7-3 and TRBJ2-1; D is unresolved. The receptor was derived from a person between 40 and 85 years old with oral cavity squamous cell carcinoma. This specimen consisted of tumor tissue, obtained before nivolumab (anti-PD-1) treatment. CDR3 DNA: TGTGCCAGCAGCTTAGCCCGGATCTCACTTGAGCAGTTCTTC. Translation gives CASSLARISLEQFF.